One sample yielded the 17 T cell receptor beta chains listed below, sequenced in a study of identical twins. TCRdb reprocessed the 5' RACE reads via MiXCR and lists one record per CDR3 protein. The data show about 530,000 distinct CDR3 sequences, around 24% seen once. This sample was also put to use in a study of yellow fever vaccine responses in identical twins.

The specimen was CD4+ T cells sorted from blood. The receptors shown here come from a young woman in good health.

This clonotype has just a few counts. The V gene is TRBV20-1, the J gene TRBJ2-5, with D possibly matching TRBD2 (5 bases). CDR1 and CDR2 from the germline V gene are DFQATT and SNEGSKA (reference sequence). The V gene lost 2 bases and the J gene lost 2 bases, with 18 bases spanning the gap. CDR3 size: 16 residues. CDR3 DNA sequence: TGCAGTGCTAGACCCTTAGCGCGCCATATTCAAGAGACCCAGTACTTC. Its protein product is CSARPLARHIQETQYF.

This clonotype was recorded a few times. The chain recombines TRBV9 with TRBJ2-1, with a weak D call TRBD2 (5 bases). The ends were cut back, 4 bases at V and 4 bases at J, with 18 bases in the middle. The CDR3 extends over 16 amino acids. Germline-derived CDR1 and CDR2 are SGDLS and YYNGEE. The CDR3 sequence is CASSLGGQPGYNEQFF. CDR3 bases: TGTGCCAGCAGCCTAGGAGGCCAACCGGGGTACAATGAGCAGTTCTTC.

This rearrangement joins TRBV3-1 to TRBJ1-6; 9 bases are a match to TRBD1. Germline CDR1 reads LGHDT; CDR2 reads YNNKEL (reference sequence). Losses at the gene ends were 3 bases for V and 6 bases for J; bases not matched to a gene: 6. This CDR3 region has 16 residues. CDR3 sequence: CASSHSTGGGNSPLHF. In DNA form, the CDR3 reads TGTGCCAGCAGCCATTCGACAGGGGGAGGTAATTCACCCCTCCACTTT.

This clonotype was counted a few times. V gene TRBV2 combines with J gene TRBJ1-2; no firm D call. CDR1 is SNHLY, CDR2 FYNNEI, per germline. V was shortened by 3 bases and J by 5 bases, with 16 bases between the two germline ends. This CDR3 comprises 15 residues. Here the CDR3 reads CASSDPGGLIYGYTF. CDR3 DNA sequence: TGTGCCAGCAGTGACCCGGGAGGTTTAATTTATGGCTACACCTTC.

This clonotype was found a few times. The chain links TRBV11-2 to TRBJ2-4; 12 nucleotides line up with TRBD2. V trimming: 5 bases; J trimming: 4 bases; junction bases outside the gene matches: 12. The CDR3 consists of 18 residues. The germline gives CDR1 SGHAT, CDR2 FQNNGV. The CDR3 spells CASSQESLAGGKKNIQYF. In DNA, the CDR3 is TGTGCCAGCAGCCAAGAGTCGCTAGCGGGAGGGAAGAAAAACATTCAGTACTTC. Looking up the rest from reference TRBV11-2 and TRBJ2-4 gives the full variable domain: EAGVAQSPRYKIIEKRQSVAFWCNPISGHATLYWYQQILGQGPKLLIQFQNNGVVDDSQLPKDRFSAERLKGVDSTLKIQPAKLEDSAVYLCASSQESLAGGKKNIQYFGAGTRLSVL.

The chain joins TRBV27 to TRBJ2-7; D gene unclear. Germline CDR1 MNHEY, CDR2 SMNVEV (reference sequence). Trimming took 6 bases from V and 3 from J, leaving 15 bases between them. The CDR3 runs 14 residues. CDR3 loop: CASSRTYKGYEQYF. For the CDR3, the DNA is TGTGCCAGCAGCCGCACGTACAAGGGCTACGAGCAGTACTTC.

The chain joins TRBV12-3 or TRBV12-4 to TRBJ2-7; a possible D gene is TRBD2 (6 bases). The CDR3 covers 14 residues. Trimming pared 2 bases from V and 5 bases from J, leaving 13 bases between. Written as DNA, the CDR3 is TGTGCCAGCAGTTTATCGGGGGTCGGGGACGAGCAGTACGTC. It specifies CASSLSGVGDEQYV.

The genes are TRBV5-1 and TRBJ2-5, with D perhaps TRBD1 or TRBD2 (6 bases each). Germline loops: CDR1 SGHRS, CDR2 YFSETQ. V was clipped by 4 bases and J by 3 bases, with 16 bases between them. The CDR3 runs to 15 residues. This chain's CDR3 is CASSPGGWEKETQYF. The CDR3 DNA follows: TGCGCCAGCAGCCCCGGGGGCTGGGAGAAAGAGACCCAGTACTTC.

The V call is TRBV29-1, the J call TRBJ2-3; 12 bases line up with TRBD2. This CDR3 contains 14 residues. Germline V gene lookup returns CDR1 SQVTM and CDR2 ANQGSEA. V trimming: 5 bases; J trimming: 8 bases; junction bases outside the gene matches: 8. The CDR3 DNA reads as TGCAGCGTTCGGGACCCTAGCGGGAGGGTTACGCAGTATTTT. Amino acids: CSVRDPSGRVTQYF.

V gene TRBV4-1 combines with J gene TRBJ2-4; D is possibly TRBD2 (5 bases). V shed 2 bases and J shed 7 bases, with 12 bases lying between them. Germline V gene lookup returns CDR1 MGHRA and CDR2 YSYEKL. The CDR3 extends over 14 amino acids. The CDR3: CASSQPLASNIQYF. CDR3 in DNA: TGCGCCAGCAGCCAACCTCTAGCCAGTAACATTCAGTACTTC.

This chain joins TRBV12-3 or TRBV12-4 and TRBJ1-5; D might be TRBD1 (6 bases). V was pared by 5 bases and J by 3 bases, with 8 bases between. CDR3 size: 13 residues. The CDR3 sequence is CASSGQNNQPQHF. The CDR3 coding sequence is TGTGCCAGCAGTGGACAGAACAATCAGCCCCAGCATTTT.

The rearrangement uses TRBV12-3 or TRBV12-4 and TRBJ2-2, with D perhaps TRBD1 or TRBD2 (5 bases each). The CDR3 contains 15 residues. Between the trimmed V and J ends, which lost 1 base and 6 bases, there was a span of 12 bases. In nucleotides, the CDR3 is TGTGCCAGCAGTTTAGTGGGGGAGATCGCCGGGGAGCTGTTTTTT. Protein: CASSLVGEIAGELFF.

V usage is TRBV6-1 and J usage is TRBJ2-1, with D unclear. Germline V gives CDR1 MNHNS, CDR2 SASEGT. This CDR3 has 15 amino acids. Trimming removed 1 base from V and 0 bases from J, with 7 bases in between. CDR3 DNA: TGTGCCAGCAGTGAAGTGGTGAGCTCCTACAATGAGCAGTTCTTC. It encodes CASSEVVSSYNEQFF.

The genes are TRBV20-1 and TRBJ2-1; 13 bases map to TRBD2. The CDR3 sequence is 15 residues long. From germline, CDR1 is DFQATT and CDR2 SNEGSKA (reference sequence). Unmatched junction bases numbered 8, after V lost 5 bases and J lost 7 bases. CDR3 amino acids: CSAYPGTSGMNEQFF. CDR3 DNA: TGCAGTGCTTATCCAGGGACTAGCGGGATGAATGAGCAGTTCTTC.

V usage is TRBV2 and J usage is TRBJ2-1, with D possibly being TRBD2 (5 bases). Trimming took off 3 bases at V and 4 bases at J, with 7 bases between the two ends. Germline V gene sequence: CDR1 SNHLY, CDR2 FYNNEI. CDR3 length equals 13 residues. In DNA form, the CDR3 reads TGTGCCAGCAGTGAGCCGGGATACAATGAGCAGTTCTTC. This gives the protein CASSEPGYNEQFF.

This clonotype was seen repeatedly, ten times or more. The chain has TRBV25-1 and TRBJ2-7; 13 nucleotides align to TRBD2. The V gene end was trimmed by 6 bases and the J gene end by 7 bases; junction bases not matched to a gene: 6. CDR1 is MGHDK, CDR2 SYGVNS, per germline. The length of the CDR3 is 14 residues. CDR3 region: CASSVGLAGEEQYF. The DNA for the CDR3 is TGTGCCAGCAGCGTTGGACTAGCGGGAGAAGAGCAGTACTTC.

V gene TRBV12-3 or TRBV12-4 combines with J gene TRBJ2-2, with unresolved D. Trimming cost V 3 bases and J 5 bases, with 13 bases left between them. The CDR3 loop spans 15 amino acids. The CDR3 is CASSLVSVRTGELFF. In DNA, the CDR3 is TGTGCCAGCAGTTTGGTGAGCGTCAGAACCGGGGAGCTGTTTTTT.